The entry that follows covers one T cell receptor beta chain sequence. Its antigen is unidentified. This sample was included in a study of cytomegalovirus exposure and HLA in healthy donors. Points from the study as a whole: A missense DCLRE1C variant was associated with V- and J-gene trimming of TCR beta chains in a later analysis, and an independent cohort replicated the association. An analysis done earlier found most TCR beta V segments productive about 87% or about 30% of the time.

The germline V gene has CDR1 SGHRS and CDR2 YFSETQ. With V trimmed by 4 bases and J by 5 bases, 7 bases remained unmatched. This CDR3 is 14 amino acids long. PCR amplification relied on 60 Vbeta primers (plus 13 Jbeta primers). Method: immunoSEQ multiplex PCR; TCRdb's copy keeps in-frame clones and lacks some. The listing contains fewer than 100,000 clones. Specimen: PBMCs. The V and J genes are TRBV5-1 and TRBJ2-5; 8 bases line up with TRBD1. The sequence was obtained from a man between 45 and 60 years old in good health and CMV-seronegative. The CDR3 DNA is TGCGCCAGCAGCAGCGGACAGGGCGTGGAGACCCAGTACTTC. Protein product: CASSSGQGVETQYF.